This T cell receptor (beta chain) appears in the sequencing data of a study of human T cells and chemical hapten exposure. Whole-study context: TCR yields differed between samples (mainly from small differences in pooled library volume). Study-wide points: Sensitizing with DPC caused no change in TCRs above 1 in 1000 frequency.

Turning to this clonotype: As yet, its antigen is unknown.

Authors' analysis steps: Samples held a median of around 100,000 TCRs, range about 20,000–690,600. TCRdb re-called the 5' RACE reads through MiXCR, storing one row per CDR3 protein. TCRdb's processing, not the study's, gives the V and J calls here. The top ten clones hold approximately 1.4% of a sample with about 140,000 distinct CDR3 sequences, 4.1% of them seen once. Trimming stripped 5 bases from V and 9 bases from J, with 16 bases between. The CDR3 runs to 14 residues. Germline-derived CDR1 and CDR2 are KGHDR and SFDVKD. Sequencing started from total RNA isolated from unfractionated whole blood. This clonotype originated in a female donor in good health. The chain combines TRBV24-1 with TRBJ2-1; D remains ambiguous. The CDR3 loop reads CATSGEPFLAEQFF. The CDR3 DNA reads TGTGCCACCAGTGGTGAACCCTTTCTGGCTGAGCAGTTCTTC.